The next 6 T cell receptor beta chains were all read from a single sample in a study of blood T cell repertoires in COVID-19. Profiling relied on immunoSEQ multiplex PCR, and the TCRdb table lists in-frame clones only, not all of them. The data contain fewer than 250,000 clones, just under 85% of them seen just once; the ten biggest clones take up 5.5% to 7.5%. Sequencing was carried out using peripheral blood. The source of these receptors is a woman aged 55 to 70 with active or convalescent COVID-19.

The rearrangement links TRBV10-3 to TRBJ2-5, with D perhaps matching TRBD2 (7 bases). The germline CDR1 and CDR2 sequences are ENHRY and SYGVKD. V shed 4 bases and J shed 5 bases, with 11 bases lying between them. The CDR3 consists of 13 residues. The CDR3 nucleotides are TGTGCCATCAGTGCGGGGGGCTTGGAGACCCAGTACTTC. Its translation: CAISAGGLETQYF.

This clone was counted only a few times. The V call is TRBV4-1, the J call TRBJ2-5; 9 bases are a match to TRBD2. The CDR3 has 18 amino acids. CDR1 is MGHRA and CDR2 is YSYEKL in the germline V gene. V lost 3 bases and J lost 4; bases outside the gene matches: 15. CDR3: CASSHAAGGGRGRETQYF. In DNA form, the CDR3 reads TGCGCCAGCAGCCACGCGGCCGGCGGCGGGAGGGGGCGAGAGACCCAGTACTTC.

The gene calls are TRBV7-9 and TRBJ1-4; 7 bases align to TRBD1. Germline V gene lookup returns CDR1 SEHNR and CDR2 FQNEAQ (reference sequence). CDR3 length equals 17 residues. J lost 3 bases, V lost 1 base, and 8 bases had no gene match. The CDR3 sequence: CASSLVEGAQANEKLFF. Written as DNA, the CDR3 is TGTGCCAGCAGCTTAGTCGAGGGGGCGCAAGCTAATGAAAAACTGTTTTTT.

The chain has TRBV5-6 and TRBJ2-3, with 8 positions matching TRBD2. V was pared by 4 bases and J by 4 bases, with 14 bases of the junction left unmatched. This CDR3 is built from 17 residues. Per the germline V gene, CDR1 is SGHDT and CDR2 is YYEEEE. CDR3 protein: CASSVLGGRPTSDTQYF. DNA for the CDR3: TGTGCCAGCAGCGTATTAGGCGGGAGGCCTACCTCAGATACGCAGTATTTT.

The V call is TRBV28, the J call TRBJ2-3; no reliable D call. CDR1 and CDR2 (germline): MDHEN, SYDVKM. The V end was cut by 2 bases, the J end by 4 bases, with 10 bases between. CDR3 length: 14 residues. The CDR3 loop is CASSLLGWADTQYF. CDR3 nucleotides: TGTGCCAGCAGTTTACTAGGATGGGCAGATACGCAGTATTTT.

This clone was picked up many times. V gene TRBV28 combines with J gene TRBJ1-6; a weak D match, TRBD1 (6 bases). CDR3 length equals 15 residues. CDR1 is MDHEN, CDR2 SYDVKM, per germline. With 2 bases removed from V and 5 bases from J, the gap between germline ends came to 10 bases. CDR3 in DNA: TGTGCCAGCAGTTTAACAGGGCAACATAATTCACCCCTCCACTTT. It codes for CASSLTGQHNSPLHF.